The 27 T cell receptor beta chains below come from one sample, sequenced in a study of early T cells in non-severe SARS-CoV-2 infection. Via MiXCR, TCRdb re-called the 5' RACE reads, giving one row per CDR3 protein. The sample holds 62,000 or so distinct CDR3 sequences, roughly a tenth seen once. The sequenced sample consisted of whole blood. The receptors derive from an adult who was a healthcare worker with PCR-confirmed SARS-CoV-2 infection or an uninfected control (not recorded which).

This clonotype turned up a few times. The rearrangement joins TRBV19 to TRBJ2-2; 8 bases map to TRBD1. Germline V gene data show CDR1 as LNHDA and CDR2 as SQIVND (reference sequence). This CDR3 spans 17 amino acids. J gave up 4 bases and V 7 bases, and 14 bases lay outside the gene matches. The CDR3 DNA follows: TGTGCCAGTAATTGGGCGGCAACAGGGGGGAGCACCGGGGAGCTGTTTTTT. Amino acid sequence: CASNWAATGGSTGELFF. Complete variable domain (other parts from reference TRBV19 and TRBJ2-2): DGGITQSPKYLFRKEGQNVTLSCEQNLNHDAMYWYRQDPGQGLRLIYYSQIVNDFQKGDIAEGYSVSREKKESFPLTVTSAQKNPTAFYLCASNWAATGGSTGELFFGEGSRLTVL.

This clonotype occurred a few times. The chain links TRBV7-7 to TRBJ2-2; 8 bases are a match to TRBD2. The V segment lost 1 base and the J segment 4 bases; nucleotides outside the gene matches: 8. Germline V gives CDR1 SSHAT, CDR2 FNYEAQ (reference sequence). The CDR3 has 17 amino acids. The CDR3 DNA is TGTGCCAGCAGCTTAGGCCGAGCGGGGGACCTCACCGGGGAGCTGTTTTTT. It codes for CASSLGRAGDLTGELFF.

This clonotype occurred a few times. This sequence joins TRBV18 and TRBJ2-4; tentatively, D is TRBD1 or TRBD2 (5 bases each). Trimming stripped 8 bases from V and 0 bases from J, with 17 bases between. Germline V gene sequence: CDR1 KGHSH, CDR2 LQKENI. This CDR3 is built from 16 residues. The CDR3: CASTAGWDLAKNIQYF. Here the CDR3 DNA reads TGTGCCAGCACGGCAGGCTGGGACCTAGCCAAAAACATTCAGTACTTC.

The chain combines TRBV20-1 with TRBJ1-6; D may be TRBD1 (6 bases). Trimming removed 5 bases at V and 4 bases at J, with 15 bases between. The CDR3 length is 15 residues. Germline V lookup: CDR1 DFQATT, CDR2 SNEGSKA (reference sequence). CDR3 loop: CSAVPGGQYNSPLHF. Written as DNA, the CDR3 is TGCAGTGCTGTACCTGGGGGACAATATAATTCACCCCTCCACTTT.

This clonotype came up many times. This chain connects TRBV12-3 or TRBV12-4 to TRBJ1-2; D is perhaps TRBD1 (6 bases). V dropped 6 bases and J dropped 8 bases, with 19 bases sitting between them. CDR3 length: 14 residues. CDR3 nucleotides: TGTGCCAGCAGCTACCTCACAGGGCAGGCCGGCTACACCTTC. It is translated as CASSYLTGQAGYTF.

In its sample, this clonotype was seen many times. The rearrangement uses TRBV12-3 or TRBV12-4 and TRBJ2-5, with TRBD2 identical over 8 bases. There are 16 residues in the CDR3. V lost 3 bases and J lost 3; bases outside the gene matches: 9. DNA for the CDR3: TGTGCCAGCAGTTTCTCCGGGCTAGCGGGCAAAGAGACCCAGTACTTC. Its translation: CASSFSGLAGKETQYF.

The chain uses TRBV9 and TRBJ1-3; 8 bases map to TRBD1. Germline trimming cut 0 bases from V and 0 bases from J; bases unmatched to any gene: 2. Germline lookup yields CDR1 SGDLS and CDR2 YYNGEE. The CDR3 is 16 residues long. CDR3 coding DNA: TGTGCCAGCAGCGTAGCGACAGGGGCCTCTGGAAACACCATATATTTT. Protein product: CASSVATGASGNTIYF. The complete variable domain, with remaining parts taken from reference TRBV9 and TRBJ1-3, reads DSGVTQTPKHLITATGQRVTLRCSPRSGDLSVYWYQQSLDQGLQFLIQYYNGEERAKGNILERFSAQQFPDLHSELNLSSLELGDSALYFCASSVATGASGNTIYFGEGSWLTVV.

This clonotype was observed a few times. The rearrangement joins TRBV25-1 to TRBJ2-1; D perhaps matches TRBD2 (5 bases). The length of the CDR3 is 13 residues. Per germline, CDR1 MGHDK and CDR2 SYGVNS. V was pared by 1 base and J by 7 bases, with 8 bases between. CDR3 loop: CASSELRVNEQFF. DNA for the CDR3: TGTGCCAGCAGTGAATTGCGGGTGAATGAGCAGTTCTTC.

J is TRBJ2-1 and V is TRBV14; D is undetermined. Trimming shortened V by 2 bases and J by 2 bases, and 4 bases separated the two germline ends. Germline CDR1 and CDR2: SGHDN and FVKESK. The CDR3 covers 13 residues. This CDR3 reads CASSQSPYNEQFF. In DNA, the CDR3 is TGTGCCAGCAGCCAATCGCCCTACAATGAGCAGTTCTTC.

The chain links TRBV5-4 to TRBJ2-1, with 8 bases lining up with TRBD2. The CDR3 is 15 residues long. CDR1 and CDR2 (germline): SGHNT, YYREEE (reference sequence). V gave up 7 bases and J gave up 5 bases; unmatched junction bases: 11. In nucleotides, the CDR3 is TGTGCCAGCGGCCGGGGGGGGCACGATGACAATGAGCAGTTCTTC. As protein: CASGRGGHDDNEQFF.

There are a few counts of this clonotype. J is TRBJ1-1 and V is TRBV18; no definite D call. Trimming shortened V by 3 bases and J by 1 base, and 6 bases separated the two germline ends. This CDR3 spans 13 amino acids. Germline assignment: CDR1 KGHSH and CDR2 LQKENI. The CDR3 nucleotides read TGTGCCAGCTCACCTCCAGGGAACACTGAAGCTTTCTTT. Its translation: CASSPPGNTEAFF.

This clonotype was observed a handful of times. J is TRBJ2-1 and V is TRBV7-6, with D unclear. The CDR3 extends over 16 amino acids. Germline CDR1 SGHVS, CDR2 FNYEAQ. Trimming stripped 4 bases from V and 7 bases from J, with 20 bases between. The CDR3 reads CASSSTGRALGNEQFF. CDR3 in DNA: TGTGCCAGCAGCTCCACCGGACGGGCCCTAGGGAATGAGCAGTTCTTC.

This sequence joins TRBV7-8 and TRBJ2-7; 7 bases map to TRBD1. V was clipped by 1 base and J by 5 bases; unmatched bases: 11. CDR3 length: 16 amino acids. Germline values: CDR1 SGHVS, CDR2 FQNEAQ. The CDR3 nucleotides are TGTGCCAGCAGCTTAGATGGCAGGGGGTACGCGCACGAGCAGTACGTC. It specifies CASSLDGRGYAHEQYV.

This clonotype was detected many times. The chain couples TRBV30 to TRBJ1-1; a possible D gene is TRBD1 (5 bases). V lost 8 bases, J lost 1 base, and 11 bases lay in between. Germline V gives CDR1 GTSNPN, CDR2 SVGIG (reference sequence). This CDR3 has 12 residues. The CDR3 DNA sequence: TGTGCCCGAACAGGATCGAACACTGAAGCTTTCTTT. Amino acids: CARTGSNTEAFF.

This clonotype has a handful of counts. The J gene is TRBJ2-7, the V gene TRBV3-1; 9 bases are a match to TRBD1. The CDR3 spans 12 residues. The V gene's germline CDR1 is LGHDT and CDR2 YNNKEL (reference sequence). With V trimmed by 5 bases and J by 9 bases, 5 bases remained unmatched. Here the CDR3 DNA reads TGTGCCAGCAGCTCAGGGACAGGGTGGCAGTACGTC. Translation gives CASSSGTGWQYV.

The chain links TRBV19 to TRBJ2-5; TRBD1 agrees at 7 bases. There are 13 residues in the CDR3. V lost 4 bases and J lost 7; bases outside the gene matches: 6. The germline V gene has CDR1 LNHDA and CDR2 SQIVND (reference sequence). CDR3 DNA sequence: TGTGCCAGTAGTACAAACAGGGGTGGGACCCAGTACTTC. Residues: CASSTNRGGTQYF.

The table lists this clonotype with many counts. The CDR3 does not end in the conserved phenylalanine or tryptophan, so this is likely a read error. The limits of the CDR3 on the DNA are not certain, so only TCRdb's listed CDR3 is given. The rearrangement joins TRBV14 to TRBJ2-7. Germline V gene data show CDR1 as SGHDN and CDR2 as FVKESK. The CDR3 is 10 amino acids long, termini counted. CDR3 protein: CASSHCHRFL.

The chain has TRBV11-2 and TRBJ2-5; D may be TRBD1 (6 bases). V was cut by 6 bases and J by 3 bases, with 14 bases left in between. This CDR3 is built from 14 residues. Germline V CDR1 and CDR2: SGHAT, FQNNGV. CDR3 nucleotide sequence: TGTGCCAGCAGTTCGAGGGGGTTAGAAGAGACCCAGTACTTC. It is translated as CASSSRGLEETQYF.

This clonotype came up many times. V gene TRBV21-1 combines with J gene TRBJ1-5; TRBD1, the D gene given by the table, was not confirmed from the DNA. TRBV21-1 is described as a pseudogene. CDR3 length: 15 amino acids. CDR3 in amino acids: CASSPGQGCNQPQHF. DNA for the CDR3: TGTGCCAGCAGCCCTGGACAGGGGTGCAATCAGCCCCAGCATTTT.

At least ten counts were recorded for this clonotype. The chain links TRBV11-1 to TRBJ2-2, with 7 bases lining up with TRBD1. The CDR3 length is 15 residues. Germline values: CDR1 SGHAT, CDR2 FQDESV (reference sequence). Germline trimming cut 5 bases from V and 4 bases from J; bases unmatched to any gene: 7. The CDR3: CASSLNRGPTGELFF. In nucleotides, the CDR3 is TGTGCCAGCAGCCTGAACAGGGGTCCCACCGGGGAGCTGTTTTTT.

V and J are TRBV5-4 and TRBJ2-3; 12 bases match TRBD2. The CDR3 loop spans 16 amino acids. Germline V CDR1 and CDR2: SGHNT, YYREEE (reference sequence). The V gene end was trimmed by 4 bases and the J gene end by 6 bases; junction bases not matched to a gene: 9. The chain's CDR3 is CASSPGLAGSRDTQYF. For the CDR3, the DNA is TGTGCCAGCAGCCCAGGACTAGCGGGGAGCCGGGATACGCAGTATTTT.

The chain employs TRBV3-1 and TRBJ1-2; no definite D call. Germline V gene lookup returns CDR1 LGHDT and CDR2 YNNKEL (reference sequence). The CDR3 has 15 amino acids. The V gene lost 0 bases and the J gene lost 2 bases, with 10 bases spanning the gap. The CDR3 here is CASSQDHEVNYGYTF. The CDR3 DNA is TGTGCCAGCAGCCAAGATCATGAGGTGAACTATGGCTACACCTTC.

This clonotype appeared many times. This chain uses TRBV4-1 with TRBJ1-2, with 10 bases lining up with TRBD1. This CDR3 is 15 amino acids long. Germline loops: CDR1 MGHRA, CDR2 YSYEKL. The junction had 6 bases not matched to a gene; V was cut back by 4 bases and J by 4 bases. CDR3 protein: CASSRETGGGYGYTF. CDR3 coding DNA: TGCGCCAGCAGCCGAGAGACAGGGGGCGGCTATGGCTACACCTTC.

The chain carries TRBV6-2 or TRBV6-3 and TRBJ2-3; maybe TRBD2 (6 bases). From germline, CDR1 is MNHEY and CDR2 SVGEGT. Trimming cost V 7 bases and J 6 bases, with 20 bases left between them. CDR3 length: 15 amino acids. The CDR3 spells CASTDSGLTRDTQYF. The CDR3, as DNA: TGTGCCAGCACCGACTCCGGACTAACGCGGGATACGCAGTATTTT.

The chain has TRBV10-1 and TRBJ1-1; D is unclear. The CDR3 contains 13 residues. Germline V lookup: CDR1 WNHNN, CDR2 SYGVQD (reference sequence). Trimming cost V 7 bases and J 0 bases, with 9 bases left between them. CDR3 loop: CASNVAVNTEAFF. The CDR3 DNA reads TGCGCCAGCAATGTGGCAGTGAACACTGAAGCTTTCTTT.

The V call is TRBV11-2, the J call TRBJ2-5, with 8 bases aligning to TRBD2. The V gene end was trimmed by 5 bases and the J gene end by 4 bases; junction bases not matched to a gene: 9. This CDR3 is 15 amino acids long. Germline loops: CDR1 SGHAT, CDR2 FQNNGV. The CDR3 nucleotides are TGTGCCAGCAGCCACGGACTAGCCCCATCAGAGACCCAGTACTTC. It codes for CASSHGLAPSETQYF.

This chain joins TRBV11-2 and TRBJ1-1; TRBD1 is a possible D gene (5 bases). Deletions cut 5 bases from V and 2 bases from J, with 12 bases between. The CDR3 has 14 amino acids. Per germline, CDR1 SGHAT and CDR2 FQNNGV. CDR3 residues: CASSPQGGNTEAFF. DNA for the CDR3: TGTGCCAGCAGCCCGCAGGGTGGAAACACTGAAGCTTTCTTT.